The 21 T cell receptor beta chains presented below share a single source sample, sequenced in a study of tumor and adjacent non-tumor tissue in lung cancer. No cell sorting was done before RNA was extracted from the tissue. Distant lung tissue was collected more than 3 cm away from the tumor edge. A modified ARM-PCR protocol with three rounds of nested PCR amplified TCRbeta. TCRdb reprocessed the multiplex PCR reads with MiXCR, giving one entry per CDR3 protein. This sample has 98,000 or so distinct CDR3 sequences; around three quarters occur once, and the top ten carry more than 25%. The sequencing sample was made of distant non-tumor lung tissue. These TCRs come from a man in his 60s with small cell lung cancer.

As for this clonotype: The CDR3 does not end in the conserved phenylalanine or tryptophan, so this is likely a read error. The V call is TRBV29-1, the J call TRBJ2-1, with TRBD2 matching 7 bases. The ends lost 5 bases at V and 5 bases at J; junction bases unmatched: 9. Germline CDR1 and CDR2: SQVTM and ANQGSEA. The length of the CDR3 is 14 residues. The CDR3 reads CSVMSGGRNNEQFL. In DNA form, the CDR3 reads TGCAGCGTTATGTCTGGCGGGAGAAACAATGAGCAGTTCTTA.

Points on this clonotype: The CDR3 end shows no conserved phenylalanine or tryptophan, and so a read error is likely. This sequence joins TRBV11-3 and TRBJ1-1; D not certain. Germline CDR1 is SGHNT and CDR2 is YENEEA. This CDR3 is 13 amino acids long. The CDR3 region has the DNA TGTGCTAGCAGCTTAGGCCAGAACACTGAAGCTTTCTAT. It translates to CASSLGQNTEAFY.

Notes on this clonotype: The germline gene is not matched at one end of the junction; a read error may be the cause. This rearrangement joins TRBV7-9 to TRBJ2-7; D is unclear. This CDR3 is 17 amino acids long. The germline V gene encodes CDR1 SEHNR and CDR2 FQNEAQ (reference sequence). The CDR3 DNA reads TGTGCCAGCTGCTTGTGCGGTTGGCCATTGAGTTACTACGAGCAGTACTTC. Encoded protein: CASCLCGWPLSYYEQYF.

This clonotype was seen only a few times. The CDR3 ends on some other residue instead of the conserved phenylalanine or tryptophan, so this is likely a read error. The rearrangement uses TRBV11-3 and TRBJ2-3; the D gene is possibly TRBD2 (5 bases). Trimming took 5 bases from V and 2 from J, leaving 20 bases between them. The CDR3 extends over 17 amino acids. Germline CDR1 is SGHNT and CDR2 is YENEEA. The CDR3 DNA follows: TGTGCCAGCAGCGGAATAGAGAGCGGTTCCCCCACAGATACGCAGTATTCT. This sequence encodes CASSGIESGSPTDTQYS.

For this clonotype: The junction departs from the called germline gene at one end, perhaps through a read error. CDR3 coding DNA: TGTGCCAGCGGCTTTATTCGACCGGGCACCGGGGAGCTGTTTTTT. Its protein product is CASGFIRPGTGELFF. The V call is TRBV11-2, the J call TRBJ2-2; D is undetermined. Germline V gene sequence: CDR1 SGHAT, CDR2 FQNNGV. The CDR3 is 15 residues long.

As for this clonotype: At one boundary the junction diverges from the germline segment, which might be a read error. V usage is TRBV6-1 and J usage is TRBJ2-3; TRBD1 matches 7 bases. The CDR3 runs to 14 residues. The V gene's germline CDR1 is MNHNS and CDR2 SASEGT. CDR3 sequence reads: CDSRGQEGTDTQYF. CDR3 nucleotide sequence: TGTGACAGCAGAGGACAGGAGGGCACAGATACGCAGTATTTT.

The J gene is TRBJ1-1, the V gene TRBV6-5; TRBD1 matches at 9 bases. V shed 6 bases and J 7 bases; nucleotides not matched to a gene: 15. CDR3 size: 16 residues. Germline loops: CDR1 MNHEY, CDR2 SVGAGI. The CDR3 region is CASSLSTGGRQLEAFF. DNA of the CDR3: TGTGCCAGCAGCCTATCGACAGGGGGTCGTCAGCTTGAAGCTTTCTTT.

As regards this clonotype: At one end, the junction sequence differs from germline, possibly due to a read error. The V call is TRBV20-1, the J call TRBJ1-1; D is unresolved. This CDR3 is built from 12 residues. Germline V gene data show CDR1 as DFQATT and CDR2 as SNEGSKA (reference sequence). The CDR3 coding sequence is TGCAGTGCTAGCAAAGGGAACACCGAAGCTTTCTTT. It codes for CSASKGNTEAFF.

As regards this clonotype: A much larger clonotype is one base distant, so this may be a read error. This chain uses TRBV20-1 with TRBJ1-3; D is unclear. In germline, CDR1 is DFQATT, CDR2 SNEGSKA (reference sequence). This CDR3 contains 13 residues. Between the trimmed V and J ends, which lost 6 bases and 7 bases, there was a span of 16 bases. In nucleotides, the CDR3 is TGCAGTGCACGAGAAGGGAACATGAACACCATATATTTT. It specifies CSAREGNMNTIYF.

The V and J genes are TRBV11-3 and TRBJ2-3, with no clear D. The CDR3 totals 13 residues. V gave up 7 bases and J gave up 6 bases, with 14 bases separating them. Germline V gene sequence: CDR1 SGHNT, CDR2 YENEEA. The CDR3 region has the DNA TGTGCCAGCAACTCCCGGGCACCGGATACGCAGTATTTT. This translates into CASNSRAPDTQYF.

A remark on this clonotype: Given a much more abundant clone one base away, this may be a read error. J is TRBJ2-3 and V is TRBV12-3 or TRBV12-4, with D hard to call. CDR3 length: 11 amino acids. CDR3 protein: CTSSQTDTQYF. As DNA, the CDR3 is TGTACCAGCAGTCAGACAGATACGCAGTATTTT.

The chain is built from TRBV29-1 and TRBJ1-1; D unclear. V lost 5 bases and J lost 10, with 20 bases in between. The length of the CDR3 is 13 residues. CDR1 is SQVTM and CDR2 is ANQGSEA in the germline V gene. The CDR3 spells CSVKGRMNTVAFF. DNA of the CDR3: TGCAGCGTTAAAGGACGCATGAACACCGTAGCTTTCTTT.

Concerning this clonotype itself: Given the absence of the conserved phenylalanine or tryptophan at the CDR3 end, a read error is likely. The V call is TRBV11-1, the J call TRBJ2-1; TRBD2 aligns across 9 bases. From germline, CDR1 is SGHAT and CDR2 FQDESV (reference sequence). V shed 6 bases, J shed 6 bases, and the junction held 6 bases outside the gene matches. The CDR3 runs to 14 residues. The CDR3 region is CASSLREGLNEQFL. CDR3 DNA: TGTGCCAGCAGTTTGCGGGAGGGCCTCAATGAGCAGTTCCTC.

Concerning this clonotype itself: One base away lies a much larger clone, so this may be a sequencing read error. The genes are TRBV5-1 and TRBJ2-7, with TRBD2 matching 9 bases. The germline CDR1 and CDR2 sequences are SGHRS and YFSETQ. The CDR3 extends over 14 amino acids. The CDR3 sequence: CANSLAGERYEQYF. The DNA of the CDR3 is TGCGCCAACAGCTTAGCGGGAGAAAGATACGAGCAGTACTTC.

The sample holds a few counts of this clonotype. The chain couples TRBV19 to TRBJ2-1; 8 bases are a match to TRBD2. The CDR3 has 14 amino acids. The junction had 5 bases not matched to a gene; V was cut back by 3 bases and J by 7 bases. Germline values: CDR1 LNHDA, CDR2 SQIVND (reference sequence). The CDR3 DNA follows: TGTGCCAGTAGTATCTCGTCGGGAGGGAATGAGCAGTTCTTC. It specifies CASSISSGGNEQFF. Full variable domain (outside the CDR3, taken from reference TRBV19 and TRBJ2-1): DGGITQSPKYLFRKEGQNVTLSCEQNLNHDAMYWYRQDPGQGLRLIYYSQIVNDFQKGDIAEGYSVSREKKESFPLTVTSAQKNPTAFYLCASSISSGGNEQFFGPGTRLTVL.

With respect to this clonotype: The junction departs from the called germline gene at one end, perhaps through a read error. The V and J genes are TRBV30 and TRBJ2-1, with D perhaps TRBD2 (6 bases). Looked up from germline, CDR1 is GTSNPN and CDR2 is SVGIG (reference sequence). The CDR3 sequence is 14 residues long. As DNA, the CDR3 is TGTGCCTGGGGCCTTTGGTTTAGCGGTAATGTGCAGTTCTTC. Translation gives CAWGLWFSGNVQFF.

Concerning this clonotype itself: A much larger clone differs from this one at a single base, so this may be a read error. The chain joins TRBV20-1 to TRBJ2-5, with TRBD1 matching over 9 bases. The germline CDR1 and CDR2 sequences are DFQATT and SNEGSKA (reference sequence). The CDR3 sequence is 17 residues long. The CDR3 region is CSSRRIDRGLDQETQYF. Written as DNA, the CDR3 is TGCAGTTCTAGAAGAATTGACAGGGGGTTAGACCAAGAGACCCAGTACTTC.

To note about this clonotype: A much bigger clone sits one base away, suggesting this may be a read error. The J gene is TRBJ2-3, the V gene TRBV20-1, with 7 bases that match TRBD1. The germline V gene has CDR1 DFQATT and CDR2 SNEGSKA (reference sequence). The CDR3 contains 14 residues. The V segment lost 0 bases and the J segment 8 bases; nucleotides outside the gene matches: 8. The CDR3 coding sequence is TGCAGTGCTAGAGAGGGGACAGTGGTTGTTACGCAGTATTTT. Translated, it gives CSAREGTVVVTQYF.

On this clonotype: An end of the junction differs from the germline gene, which may be a read error. The chain couples TRBV4-1 to TRBJ2-7; no firm D call. The CDR3 length is 14 residues. Per the germline V gene, CDR1 is MGHRA and CDR2 is YSYEKL. In nucleotides, the CDR3 is TGCGCCAGCAGTCTGGCGGAAAGCTCCTACGGGCAGTACTTC. This encodes CASSLAESSYGQYF.

As concerns this clonotype: One end of the junction fails to match germline, which may point to a read error. The V call is TRBV11-1, the J call TRBJ2-1, with D unresolved. Germline V lookup: CDR1 SGHAT, CDR2 FQDESV (reference sequence). The CDR3 has 20 residues. The CDR3 sequence is CTSSATPRWVPSTSIGDQFF. In nucleotides, the CDR3 is TGTACCAGCAGTGCCACTCCCCGTTGGGTCCCATCCACAAGTATTGGTGATCAGTTCTTC. Using reference TRBV11-1 and TRBJ2-1 for the parts outside the CDR3, the full variable domain is EAEVAQSPRYKITEKSQAVAFWCDPISGHATLYWYRQILGQGPELLVQFQDESVVDDSQLPKDRFSAERLKGVDSTLKIQPAELGDSAMYLCTSSATPRWVPSTSIGDQFFGPGTRLTVL.

The chain combines TRBV11-1 with TRBJ2-7, with D uncertain. The CDR3 contains 13 residues. Germline CDR1 and CDR2: SGHAT and FQDESV (reference sequence). CDR3 DNA sequence: TGTGTCAGCAGCTTAGGGCGGCGGTACGAGCAGTACGTC. This translates into CVSSLGRRYEQYV.